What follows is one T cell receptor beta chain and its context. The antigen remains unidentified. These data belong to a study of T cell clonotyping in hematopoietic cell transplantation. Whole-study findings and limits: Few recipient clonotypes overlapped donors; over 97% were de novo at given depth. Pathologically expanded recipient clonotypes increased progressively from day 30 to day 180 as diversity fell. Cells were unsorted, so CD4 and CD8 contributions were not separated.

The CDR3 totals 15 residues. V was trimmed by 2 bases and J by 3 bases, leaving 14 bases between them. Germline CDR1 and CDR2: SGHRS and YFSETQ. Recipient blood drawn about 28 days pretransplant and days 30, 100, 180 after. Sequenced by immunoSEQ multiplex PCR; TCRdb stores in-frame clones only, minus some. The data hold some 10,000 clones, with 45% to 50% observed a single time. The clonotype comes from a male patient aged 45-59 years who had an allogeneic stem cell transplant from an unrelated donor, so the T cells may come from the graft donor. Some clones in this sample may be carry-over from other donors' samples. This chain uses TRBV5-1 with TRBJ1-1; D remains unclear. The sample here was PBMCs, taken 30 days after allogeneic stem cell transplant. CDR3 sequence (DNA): TGCGCCAGCAGCTTTTTAGCAGTTCAAGACACTGAAGCTTTCTTT. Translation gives CASSFLAVQDTEAFF.